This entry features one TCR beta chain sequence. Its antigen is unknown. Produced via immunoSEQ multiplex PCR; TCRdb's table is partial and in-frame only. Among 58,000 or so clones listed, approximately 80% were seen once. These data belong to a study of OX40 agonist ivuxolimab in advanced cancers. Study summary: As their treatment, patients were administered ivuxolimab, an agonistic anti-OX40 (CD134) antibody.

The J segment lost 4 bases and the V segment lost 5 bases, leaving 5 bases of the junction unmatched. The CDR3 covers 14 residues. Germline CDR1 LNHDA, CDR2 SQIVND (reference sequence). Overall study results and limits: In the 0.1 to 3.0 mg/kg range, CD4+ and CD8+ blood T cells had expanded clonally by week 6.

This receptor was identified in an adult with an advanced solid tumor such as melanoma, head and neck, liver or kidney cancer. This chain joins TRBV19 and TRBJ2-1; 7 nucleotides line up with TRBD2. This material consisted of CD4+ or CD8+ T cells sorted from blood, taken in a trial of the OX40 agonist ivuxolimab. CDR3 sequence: CASSAAGFYNEQFF. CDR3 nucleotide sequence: TGTGCCAGTAGTGCAGCGGGGTTTTACAATGAGCAGTTCTTC. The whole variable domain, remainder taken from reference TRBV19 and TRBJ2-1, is DGGITQSPKYLFRKEGQNVTLSCEQNLNHDAMYWYRQDPGQGLRLIYYSQIVNDFQKGDIAEGYSVSREKKESFPLTVTSAQKNPTAFYLCASSAAGFYNEQFFGPGTRLTVL.